A selection of T cell receptor beta chains follows, all from one sample in a study of blood T cell repertoires in COVID-19. Measured with immunoSEQ multiplex PCR; TCRdb has only the in-frame clones, and not every one. This sample carries around 280,000 clones, 87% of them seen once, and the ten largest clones take 6%. The sample consisted of PBMCs or T cells enriched from blood (not recorded which). The receptors shown here come from a woman aged 40 to 49 who had recovered from COVID-19. CDR3s include the opening cysteine and the closing phenylalanine or tryptophan. Each record gives: V gene, CDR3 protein.

V: TRBV7-6
CDR3: CASSPGGGLAGGQETQYF

V: TRBV7-2
CDR3: CASSFSGTGANVLTF

V: TRBV28
CDR3: CASSFGGSGNTIYF

V: TRBV30
CDR3: CAWTPWAQETQYF

V: TRBV7-2
CDR3: CASSPRTSGRGTYNEQFF

V: TRBV6-2/TRBV6-3
CDR3: CASSPRTAYEQYF

V: TRBV4-3
CDR3: CASSQDQAAANTGELFF

V: TRBV30
CDR3: CAWDTGGNQPQHF

V: TRBV9
CDR3: CASSVVAGSTDTQYF

V: TRBV18
CDR3: CASSPMSSYNSPLHF

V: TRBV29-1
CDR3: CSVAPSAYEQYF

V: TRBV7-6
CDR3: CASSLSRVGEQYF

V: TRBV2
CDR3: CASSLARTDTQYF

V: TRBV7-2
CDR3: CASSLGLNTNTGELFF

V: TRBV19
CDR3: CASSAGQGYEQYF

V: TRBV2
CDR3: CASSENRVFF

V: TRBV19
CDR3: CASSTDRDTEAFF

V: TRBV9
CDR3: CASSVGLAVTGELFF

V: TRBV11-3
CDR3: CASSGESTGELFF

V: TRBV18
CDR3: CASSPGTNYEQYF

V: TRBV4-3
CDR3: CASSQGTSTDTQYF

V: TRBV24-1
CDR3: CATSPQGLGEQFF

V: TRBV19
CDR3: CASGRSNIQYF

V: TRBV14
CDR3: CASSRGGSPYEQYF

V: TRBV7-2
CDR3: CASFMSGTDTQYF

V: TRBV28
CDR3: CASSSQRGVETQYF

V: TRBV28
CDR3: CASSFQGQGSYEQYF

V: TRBV23-1
CDR3: CASSQNGDYPNNEQFF

V: TRBV30
CDR3: CAWSREWDTEAFF

V: TRBV5-6
CDR3: CASSFGTGELFF

V: TRBV4-1
CDR3: CASSQSGSGANVLTF

V: TRBV5-1
CDR3: CASSSGLAGLSPGELFF

V: TRBV4-3
CDR3: CASSQDGGRDEKLFF

V: TRBV11-2
CDR3: CASNLGQGPLNEKLFF

V: TRBV7-2
CDR3: CASSLVRPPGLVSYEQYF

V: TRBV11-2
CDR3: CASSLAPGQASYEQYF

V: TRBV4-1
CDR3: CASSQTPVGSSYEQYF

V: TRBV6-6
CDR3: CASSPTRQGGQYLEQYF

V: TRBV7-8
CDR3: CASSLRQGASEQYF

V: TRBV7-9
CDR3: CASSLGAGGETQYF

V: TRBV6-6
CDR3: CASSPQGGSVREQYF

V: TRBV5-8
CDR3: CASSSLRGGNTEAFF

V: TRBV28
CDR3: CASSLGLAGSADTQYF

V: TRBV5-1
CDR3: CASSLAGGASYEQYF

V: TRBV6-1
CDR3: CASSELEEAKNIQYF

V: TRBV6-2/TRBV6-3
CDR3: CASSPHTSGTSVNTGELFF

V: TRBV7-2
CDR3: CASSLGRLAGAETQYF

V: TRBV2
CDR3: CASSDDGGPEQYF

V: TRBV7-2
CDR3: CASSSTGVREKLFF

V: TRBV7-9
CDR3: CASSSGTSATDTQYF

V: TRBV28
CDR3: CASSSTSGDSYEQYF

V: TRBV6-5
CDR3: CATSMTVPNEKLFF

V: TRBV28
CDR3: CASRGLAGLQLEQYF

V: TRBV30
CDR3: CAWSLGGPQHF

V: TRBV3-1/TRBV3-2
CDR3: CASSHGTSGTRKFF

V: TRBV5-1
CDR3: CASRSAGVAGELFF